This TCR beta chain derives from a study of CD8+CD57+ T cells in acquired aplastic anemia. Turning to the study itself: Across the sorted CD4+ and CD8+ cells, DNA amounts averaged around 3.2 ug. Points from the study as a whole: In common between the patients and the controls were around 30 CD8+ CDR3 sequences. The CD8+ Simpson's diversity of patients and controls was not significantly different.

Genomic DNA templated the TCR beta VDJ and CDR3 profiling. TCRdb processed the reads anew with MiXCR; each CDR3 protein has one entry. The sample includes a few hundred thousand distinct CDR3 sequences, 50% to 70% of them seen just once. V was shortened by 6 bases and J by 7 bases, with 21 bases between the two germline ends. Germline CDR1 and CDR2: SNHLY and FYNNEI. The CDR3 covers 15 residues. About this clonotype itself: Its antigen is unidentified.

The material sequenced was sorted CD4+, CD8+, or CD8+CD57+ T cells (not recorded which) from PBMCs. The chain combines TRBV2 with TRBJ1-2; the D gene is possibly TRBD1 (6 bases). The receptor was isolated from a human donor with severe aplastic anemia or a healthy control (not recorded which). CDR3 DNA sequence: TGTGCCAGCAGCTCAAGCACTACAGGGCTCGGTGGCTACACCTTC. This translates into CASSSSTTGLGGYTF.